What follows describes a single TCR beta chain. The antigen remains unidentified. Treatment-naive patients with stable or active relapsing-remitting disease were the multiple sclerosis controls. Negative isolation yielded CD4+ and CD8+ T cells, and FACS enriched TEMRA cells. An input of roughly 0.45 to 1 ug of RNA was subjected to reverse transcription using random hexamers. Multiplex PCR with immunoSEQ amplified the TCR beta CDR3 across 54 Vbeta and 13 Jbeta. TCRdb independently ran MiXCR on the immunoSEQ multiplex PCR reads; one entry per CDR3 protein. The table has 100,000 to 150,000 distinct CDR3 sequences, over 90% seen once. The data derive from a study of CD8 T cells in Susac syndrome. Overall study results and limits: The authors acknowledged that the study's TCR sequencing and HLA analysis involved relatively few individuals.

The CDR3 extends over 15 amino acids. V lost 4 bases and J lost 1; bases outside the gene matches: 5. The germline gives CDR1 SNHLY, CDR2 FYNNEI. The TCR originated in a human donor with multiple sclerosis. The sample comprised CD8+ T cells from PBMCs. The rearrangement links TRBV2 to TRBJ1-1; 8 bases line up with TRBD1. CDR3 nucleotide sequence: TGTGCCAGCAGTGCCCGGACAGGGCCGAACACTGAAGCTTTCTTT. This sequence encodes CASSARTGPNTEAFF.